This T cell receptor (beta chain) was sequenced during a study of blood T cell repertoires in COVID-19. Clones were sequenced by immunoSEQ multiplex PCR, and TCRdb holds only the in-frame ones, with some missing. The sample carries under 250,000 clones, roughly 84% recorded once. V lost 1 base and J lost 2; bases outside the gene matches: 5. Per the germline V gene, CDR1 is SQVTM and CDR2 is ANQGSEA. This CDR3 comprises 15 residues. This clone is deemed medium-sized (0.01 to 0.1%). Patients in Seattle were enrolled during active infection, then followed longitudinally. The specimen was peripheral blood. This receptor was identified in a man in his fifties with COVID-19, enrolled during active disease. The chain employs TRBV29-1 and TRBJ2-1, with TRBD2 matching 7 bases. CDR3 DNA sequence: TGCAGCGTTGAAGGAAGCGGGGCCACCTACAATGAGCAGTTCTTC. Amino acid sequence: CSVEGSGATYNEQFF.